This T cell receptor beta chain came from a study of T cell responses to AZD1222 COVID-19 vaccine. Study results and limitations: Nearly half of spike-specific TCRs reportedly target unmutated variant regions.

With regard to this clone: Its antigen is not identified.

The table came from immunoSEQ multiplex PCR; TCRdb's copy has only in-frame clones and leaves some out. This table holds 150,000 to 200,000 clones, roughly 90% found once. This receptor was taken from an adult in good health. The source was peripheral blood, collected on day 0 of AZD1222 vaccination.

The CDR3 protein is CSASSQGRANQPQHF. The CDR3 bases are TGCAGTGCTAGTAGCCAGGGGAGGGCCAATCAGCCCCAGCATTTT. The chain carries TRBV20-1 and TRBJ1-5, with D tentatively TRBD1 (6 bases). The CDR3 has 15 residues. Between the trimmed V and J ends, which lost 3 bases and 3 bases, there was a span of 15 bases. Germline values: CDR1 DFQATT, CDR2 SNEGSKA (reference sequence).